These 22 T cell receptor beta chains were all obtained from the same sample, sequenced in a study of blood T cell repertoires in COVID-19. Using immunoSEQ multiplex PCR, the repertoire was profiled, and TCRdb retains in-frame clones only, with some absent. The sample holds approximately 300,000 clones, about 82% seen once. The specimen sequenced was peripheral blood. The receptors stem from a woman aged 45-65 years with active or convalescent COVID-19.

This clone has a single count. J is TRBJ2-7 and V is TRBV11-1; 7 bases agree with TRBD2. The CDR3 runs to 14 residues. Germline CDR1 is SGHAT and CDR2 is FQDESV (reference sequence). Germline trimming cut 1 base from V and 6 bases from J; bases unmatched to any gene: 6. CDR3 region: CASSLVRASGEQYF. The CDR3, as DNA: TGTGCCAGCAGCTTAGTTCGGGCTAGCGGCGAGCAGTACTTC. The variable domain in full, completed from reference TRBV11-1 and TRBJ2-7, reads EAEVAQSPRYKITEKSQAVAFWCDPISGHATLYWYRQILGQGPELLVQFQDESVVDDSQLPKDRFSAERLKGVDSTLKIQPAELGDSAMYLCASSLVRASGEQYFGPGTRLTVT.

This sequence joins TRBV28 and TRBJ1-1; 9 bases are a match to TRBD1. With V trimmed by 6 bases and J by 0 bases, 11 bases remained unmatched. There are 17 residues in the CDR3. Looked up from germline, CDR1 is MDHEN and CDR2 is SYDVKM. CDR3: CASRQPGQGYMNTEAFF. CDR3 sequence (DNA): TGTGCCAGCAGGCAGCCGGGACAGGGCTACATGAACACTGAAGCTTTCTTT. Supplemented by reference TRBV28 and TRBJ1-1, the full variable domain reads DVKVTQSSRYLVKRTGEKVFLECVQDMDHENMFWYRQDPGLGLRLIYFSYDVKMKEKGDIPEGYSVSREKKERFSLILESASTNQTSMYLCASRQPGQGYMNTEAFFGQGTRLTVV.

The chain combines TRBV15 with TRBJ1-2, with a possible D match to TRBD1 (6 bases). The CDR3 runs 16 residues. The V and J ends lost 0 bases and 7 bases respectively, with 18 bases between them. The germline gives CDR1 LNHNV, CDR2 YYDKDF (reference sequence). CDR3 nucleotide sequence: TGTGCCACCAGCAGAGAAAGGGGGGGAGGGCTCTCTGGCTACACCTTC. It translates to CATSRERGGGLSGYTF.

V is TRBV18 and J is TRBJ1-2; TRBD1 agrees at 9 bases. Per germline, CDR1 KGHSH and CDR2 LQKENI. This CDR3 is 15 amino acids long. The V gene end was trimmed by 0 bases and the J gene end by 6 bases; junction bases not matched to a gene: 5. The CDR3 region has the DNA TGTGCCAGCTCACCACCGGAGGGACAGGGACATGGCTACACCTTC. Translating gives CASSPPEGQGHGYTF.

The J gene is TRBJ1-1, the V gene TRBV7-9; TRBD1 is a possible D gene (5 bases). The CDR3 has 15 amino acids. Germline values: CDR1 SEHNR, CDR2 FQNEAQ (reference sequence). The V gene lost 3 bases and the J gene lost 6 bases, with 17 bases spanning the gap. CDR3 amino acids: CASSFVKGAGAEAFF. CDR3 nucleotides: TGTGCCAGCAGCTTCGTCAAGGGCGCGGGGGCTGAAGCTTTCTTT.

This chain uses TRBV10-2 with TRBJ1-2, with TRBD1 identical over 10 bases. Trimming at V came to 3 bases and at J to 10 bases, leaving 5 bases not matched to a gene. CDR3 length: 13 residues. Germline CDR1 WSHSY, CDR2 SAAADI. The CDR3, as DNA: TGCGCCAGCAGTGACGGGACAGGGGCCCACTACACCTTC. Its translation: CASSDGTGAHYTF.

The chain couples TRBV9 to TRBJ1-3; D unresolved. V lost 0 bases, J lost 0 bases, and 10 bases lay in between. Germline-derived CDR1 and CDR2 are SGDLS and YYNGEE. The CDR3 has 16 residues. The chain's CDR3 is CASSVDIGNSGNTIYF. The CDR3 nucleotides read TGTGCCAGCAGCGTAGATATCGGGAACTCTGGAAACACCATATATTTT.

This chain uses TRBV27 with TRBJ1-5; D is unclear. CDR3 length: 14 residues. Trimming pared 0 bases from V and 2 bases from J, leaving 5 bases between. CDR1 MNHEY and CDR2 SMNVEV come from the germline V gene (reference sequence). This CDR3 is CASSLSPGNQPQHF. CDR3 sequence (DNA): TGTGCCAGCAGTTTATCACCGGGCAATCAGCCCCAGCATTTT.

The V call is TRBV5-1, the J call TRBJ2-5; 14 bases fit TRBD2. The CDR3 length is 17 residues. The J segment lost 0 bases and the V segment lost 6 bases, leaving 7 bases of the junction unmatched. CDR1 is SGHRS and CDR2 is YFSETQ in the germline V gene. CDR3 protein: CASKLGTSGRYQETQYF. CDR3 DNA: TGCGCCAGCAAGCTAGGGACTAGCGGGAGATACCAAGAGACCCAGTACTTC.

This rearrangement joins TRBV6-6 to TRBJ1-1; the D gene is possibly TRBD1 (5 bases). Trimming took 3 bases from V and 0 from J, leaving 11 bases between them. The CDR3 has 15 residues. Germline values: CDR1 MNHNY, CDR2 SVGAGI (reference sequence). The CDR3 DNA is TGTGCCAGCAGTTATCGGGGGGAAATGAACACTGAAGCTTTCTTT. This translates into CASSYRGEMNTEAFF.

The chain is built from TRBV2 and TRBJ2-1; TRBD1 aligns across 7 bases. Germline V lookup: CDR1 SNHLY, CDR2 FYNNEI. CDR3 size: 20 residues. V lost 6 bases and J lost 4; bases outside the gene matches: 24. In nucleotides, the CDR3 is TGTGCCAGCAGGATCAACCCGGACAGGTTTCTGGCGGTCCAGTACAATGAGCAGTTCTTC. Residues: CASRINPDRFLAVQYNEQFF.

The CDR3: CASRGHNTEAFF. The CDR3 coding sequence is TGTGCCAGCAGAGGACACAACACTGAAGCTTTCTTT. The chain links TRBV6-4 to TRBJ1-1; perhaps TRBD1 as D (5 bases). V dropped 6 bases and J dropped 2 bases, with 7 bases sitting between them. The CDR3 is 12 residues long. Per germline, CDR1 MRHNA and CDR2 SNTAGT.

This clone was seen a single time. The CDR3 protein is CASSPDRDQPQHF. The DNA for the CDR3 is TGTGCCAGCAGCCCTGACAGGGACCAGCCCCAGCATTTT. V and J are TRBV11-2 and TRBJ1-5, with 7 bases matching TRBD1. Germline-derived CDR1 and CDR2 are SGHAT and FQNNGV. Germline trimming cut 5 bases from V and 7 bases from J; bases unmatched to any gene: 5. The length of the CDR3 is 13 residues.

DNA of the CDR3: TGTGCCAGCTCACCCTACCTACCGACAGGGGAGGGGGCTTATGGCTACACCTTC. Translating it yields CASSPYLPTGEGAYGYTF. This sequence joins TRBV18 and TRBJ1-2; 8 positions match TRBD1. CDR1 is KGHSH and CDR2 is LQKENI in the germline V gene. This CDR3 is built from 18 residues. The V gene end was trimmed by 3 bases and the J gene end by 5 bases; junction bases not matched to a gene: 17.

The gene calls are TRBV6-5 and TRBJ1-6; D is perhaps TRBD1 (5 bases). Trimming shortened V by 1 base and J by 9 bases, and 13 bases separated the two germline ends. Germline V lookup: CDR1 MNHEY, CDR2 SVGAGI. The length of the CDR3 is 15 residues. The CDR3 DNA reads as TGTGCCAGCAGTTACTTTCCAGGGAATAGTTCACCCCTCCACTTT. Protein: CASSYFPGNSSPLHF.

The rearrangement links TRBV7-9 to TRBJ1-2; D uncertain. Germline V lookup: CDR1 SEHNR, CDR2 FQNEAQ (reference sequence). The CDR3 consists of 11 residues. Deletions cut 4 bases from V and 3 bases from J, with 3 bases between. In DNA form, the CDR3 reads TGTGCCAGCAGCTCCGACTATGGCTACACCTTC. This encodes CASSSDYGYTF.

This chain joins TRBV29-1 and TRBJ1-4, with TRBD1 matching over 8 bases. The CDR3 runs to 16 residues. V was pared by 7 bases and J by 3 bases, with 13 bases of the junction left unmatched. Germline V gene data show CDR1 as SQVTM and CDR2 as ANQGSEA. The CDR3 bases are TGCAGCGCCACCGGACAGGGTGGGTCGGCTAATGAAAAACTGTTTTTT. Its protein is CSATGQGGSANEKLFF.

This rearrangement joins TRBV7-9 to TRBJ2-7; a possible D gene is TRBD1 (5 bases). CDR1 SEHNR and CDR2 FQNEAQ come from the germline V gene (reference sequence). This CDR3 spans 12 amino acids. Trimming shortened V by 5 bases and J by 5 bases, and 10 bases separated the two germline ends. CDR3 coding DNA: TGTGCCAGCAGCCAGGACACGGACGAGCAGTACTTC. Its translation: CASSQDTDEQYF.

This clone occurred a few times. DNA for the CDR3: TGTGCCAGCAGTCCCCCGGGACTAACCTCCTACGAGCAGTACTTC. Residues: CASSPPGLTSYEQYF. The chain joins TRBV28 to TRBJ2-7, with 7 nucleotides matching TRBD2. Losses at the gene ends were 5 bases for V and 0 bases for J; bases not matched to a gene: 7. CDR3 length: 15 residues. Germline V CDR1 and CDR2: MDHEN, SYDVKM.

CDR3 region: CASSLLGRGRTGANVLTF. The DNA for the CDR3 is TGTGCCAGCAGCTTACTAGGCAGGGGGCGAACTGGGGCCAACGTCCTGACTTTC. The rearrangement joins TRBV13 to TRBJ2-6, with 8 positions matching TRBD1. Germline assignment: CDR1 PRHDT and CDR2 FYEKMQ (reference sequence). V dropped 2 bases and J dropped 2; count of bases not matched to a gene: 8. The CDR3 totals 18 residues.

In its sample, this clone was seen a few times. This chain connects TRBV6-5 to TRBJ1-2, with unresolved D. The germline CDR1 and CDR2 sequences are MNHEY and SVGAGI. Trimming took off 6 bases at V and 8 bases at J, with 13 bases between the two ends. CDR3 size: 12 residues. The CDR3 coding sequence is TGTGCCAGCAGCCCCTCTACGGGAGGCTACACCTTC. It is translated as CASSPSTGGYTF.

This clone was seen more than once but under ten times. At the DNA level, this CDR3 is encoded by other sequences in the same sample as well. This chain connects TRBV28 to TRBJ1-5; D gene unclear. This CDR3 has 14 amino acids. Germline V lookup: CDR1 MDHEN, CDR2 SYDVKM. V shed 2 bases and J shed 1 base, with 6 bases lying between them. The CDR3 region is CASSLPGSNQPQHF. CDR3 sequence (DNA): TGTGCCAGCAGTTTACCCGGGAGCAATCAGCCCCAGCATTTT.